This TCR beta chain was captured in a study of T cell responses to AZD1222 COVID-19 vaccine. The study, taken as a whole, reports: Spike-specific TCR breadth and depth grew following two AZD1222 doses. No repertoire was sampled before or during the peak T cell response, only after it. Among vaccine-associated CD4 TCRs, coverage spanned spike, with dominance at 160-218 and 743-854. Seropositive at baseline were only a handful of AZD1222 recipients.

The table came from immunoSEQ multiplex PCR; TCRdb's copy has only in-frame clones and leaves some out. The sample comprises approximately 70,000 clones, roughly 75% of which are singletons, and roughly 50% rests with the top ten. Concerning this clone itself: As yet, its antigen is unknown.

The receptor's source is an adult who received the AZD1222 COVID-19 vaccine. This specimen was peripheral blood, taken 28 days after the second AZD1222 dose.

The CDR3 DNA reads TGTGCCAGCAGCTTGTGGGAGAGCAGCAATCAGCCCCAGCATTTT. It codes for CASSLWESSNQPQHF. V gene TRBV7-8 combines with J gene TRBJ1-5; D gene uncertain. CDR3 length: 15 amino acids. Trimming pared 3 bases from V and 1 base from J, leaving 10 bases between. In germline, CDR1 is SGHVS, CDR2 FQNEAQ.